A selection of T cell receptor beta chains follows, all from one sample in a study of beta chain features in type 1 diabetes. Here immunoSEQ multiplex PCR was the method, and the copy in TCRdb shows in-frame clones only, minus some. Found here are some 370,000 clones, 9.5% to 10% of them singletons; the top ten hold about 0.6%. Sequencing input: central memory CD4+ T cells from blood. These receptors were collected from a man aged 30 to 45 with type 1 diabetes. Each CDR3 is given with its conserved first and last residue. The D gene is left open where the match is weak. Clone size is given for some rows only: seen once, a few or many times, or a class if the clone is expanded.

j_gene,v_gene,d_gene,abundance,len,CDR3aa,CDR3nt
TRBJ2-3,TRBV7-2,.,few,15,CASSQDRLGDDTQYF,TGTGCCAGCAGCCAAGATCGGCTCGGGGACGATACGCAGTATTTT
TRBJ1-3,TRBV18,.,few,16,CASSPRGQGAGNTIYF,TGTGCCAGCTCACCACGCGGGCAGGGAGCTGGAAACACCATATATTTT
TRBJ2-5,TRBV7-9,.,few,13,CASSPRPGETQYF,TGTGCCAGCAGCCCCAGACCCGGGGAGACCCAGTACTTC
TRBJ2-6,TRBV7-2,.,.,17,CASSLDSPGSGANVLTF,TGTGCCAGCAGCTTAGATAGTCCAGGCTCTGGGGCCAACGTCCTGACTTTC
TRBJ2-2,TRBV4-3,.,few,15,CASSQAGGIPGELFF,TGCGCCAGCAGCCAAGCTGGGGGAATACCCGGGGAGCTGTTTTTT
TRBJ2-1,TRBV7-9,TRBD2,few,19,CASSLGGSHRLVSYNEQFF,TGTGCCAGCAGCTTAGGCGGGAGTCATCGACTAGTTTCGTACAATGAGCAGTTCTTC
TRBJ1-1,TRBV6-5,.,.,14,CASSYDPRNTEAFF,TGTGCCAGCAGTTATGACCCAAGAAACACTGAAGCTTTCTTT
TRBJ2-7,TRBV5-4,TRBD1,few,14,CASSTDRGRNEQYF,TGTGCCAGCAGCACGGACAGGGGTAGAAACGAGCAGTACTTC
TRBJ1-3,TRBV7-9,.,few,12,CASSLQENTIYF,TGTGCCAGCAGCTTACAGGAAAACACCATATATTTT
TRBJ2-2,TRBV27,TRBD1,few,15,CASSLTGGYTGELFF,TGTGCCAGCAGTTTAACAGGGGGGTACACCGGGGAGCTGTTTTTT
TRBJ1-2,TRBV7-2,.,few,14,CASSLSPWDYGYTF,TGTGCCAGCAGCTTATCGCCCTGGGATTATGGCTACACCTTC
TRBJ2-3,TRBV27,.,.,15,CASSLKGSYTDTQYF,TGTGCCAGCAGTTTAAAAGGCTCGTACACAGATACGCAGTATTTT
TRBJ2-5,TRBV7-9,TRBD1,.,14,CATPSTGGVETQYF,TGTGCCACCCCTTCCACAGGGGGAGTCGAGACCCAGTACTTC
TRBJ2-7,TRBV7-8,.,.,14,CASSLGGTSLEQYF,TGTGCCAGCAGCTTAGGGGGGACGTCTCTCGAGCAGTACTTC
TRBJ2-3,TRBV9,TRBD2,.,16,CASSVGSSGGTDTQYF,TGTGCCAGCAGCGTAGGTAGTAGCGGGGGCACAGATACGCAGTATTTT
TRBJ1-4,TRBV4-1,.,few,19,CASSQDRGGSGGASIKLFF,TGCGCCAGCAGCCAAGATCGTGGGGGGTCGGGAGGAGCATCTATAAAACTGTTTTTT
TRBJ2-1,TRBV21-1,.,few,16,CASSNKLGSSYNEQFF,TGTGCCAGCAGCAATAAATTAGGGAGCTCCTACAATGAGCAGTTCTTC
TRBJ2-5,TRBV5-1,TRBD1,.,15,CASSLIRTGGETQYF,TGCGCCAGCAGCTTGATAAGGACAGGGGGAGAGACCCAGTACTTC
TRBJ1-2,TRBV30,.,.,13,CAWSGVAGYGYTF,TGTGCCTGGAGTGGAGTGGCAGGTTATGGCTACACCTTC
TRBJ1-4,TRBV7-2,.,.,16,CASSQRGQIPREKLFF,TGTGCCAGCAGCCAACGCGGACAGATACCGAGGGAAAAACTGTTTTTT
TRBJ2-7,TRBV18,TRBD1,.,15,CASSPSGTGSYEQYF,TGTGCCAGCTCACCTTCCGGGACAGGAAGCTACGAGCAGTACTTC
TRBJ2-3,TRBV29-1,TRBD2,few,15,CSVDGLAGRTDTQYF,TGCAGCGTTGATGGGCTAGCGGGACGTACAGATACGCAGTATTTT
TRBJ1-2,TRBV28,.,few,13,CASRPGAVYGYTF,TGTGCCAGCAGGCCAGGGGCGGTCTATGGCTACACCTTC
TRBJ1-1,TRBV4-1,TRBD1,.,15,CASSPTGTSDTEAFF,TGCGCCAGCAGCCCGACAGGGACCAGCGACACTGAAGCTTTCTTT
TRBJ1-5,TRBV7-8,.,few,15,CASSLARYGNQPQHF,TGTGCCAGCAGCTTAGCCCGTTACGGGAATCAGCCCCAGCATTTT
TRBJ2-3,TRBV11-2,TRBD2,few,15,CASQQEGVGGDTQYF,TGTGCCAGCCAACAGGAGGGCGTGGGAGGGGATACGCAGTATTTT
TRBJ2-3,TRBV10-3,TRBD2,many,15,CAISGGLAETDTQYF,TGTGCCATCAGTGGGGGACTAGCGGAAACAGATACGCAGTATTTT
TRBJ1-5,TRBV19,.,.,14,CASSRVDSNQPQHF,TGTGCCAGTAGTAGGGTAGATAGCAATCAGCCCCAGCATTTT